This T cell receptor beta chain was captured by sequencing in a study of T cell repertoires in cytomegalovirus infection. Per germline, CDR1 SGHAT and CDR2 FQNNGV. This CDR3 spans 16 amino acids. The V end lost 5 bases, the J end lost 0 bases, and 14 bases lay between the germline ends. TCRdb redid the calling of the reads with MiXCR, one entry per CDR3 protein. The sample carries 600,000 to 700,000 distinct CDR3 sequences, roughly 33% recorded once. In this sample, this clonotype turned up a few times. Its antigen is still unknown. This specimen consisted of cultured PBMCs, obtained from culture after CMV antigen stimulation. This chain connects TRBV11-2 to TRBJ1-3; possible D gene TRBD1, 5 bases. The receptor's source is a human donor in good health (CMV status not recorded). Some clones in this sample may be carry-over from other donors' samples. The CDR3 region has the DNA TGTGCCAGCAGCCGAACACGACAGAGCTCTGGAAACACCATATATTTT. Protein sequence: CASSRTRQSSGNTIYF.